This TCR beta chain was captured by sequencing in a study of Graves' ophthalmopathy and Graves' hyperthyroidism (dated by TCRdb to 2016 to 2018). For context, the study as a whole: Peripheral blood samples were taken at the time of initial diagnosis, before any treatment was given. The study used TCR beta repertoire signatures to distinguish Graves' ophthalmopathy from Graves' hyperthyroidism and to predict progression to ophthalmopathy. In total, approximately 130 blood samples were TCR-sequenced: under 45 ophthalmopathy, under 85 hyperthyroidism and 17 hyperthyroidism-to-ophthalmopathy patients. To explore V-J signatures that distinguish ophthalmopathy from hyperthyroidism, a discovery set of more than 90 patients was enrolled, made up of 43 with ophthalmopathy and 57 with stable hyperthyroidism. The independent validation cohort included about 19 hyperthyroidism patients plus 17 patients who later progressed from hyperthyroidism to ophthalmopathy. In over 5 hyperthyroidism patients, the T-cell repertoire of thyroid tissue was compared with the T-cell repertoire of blood. Once sampling was done, hyperthyroidism patients were given methimazole at a starting dose of 30 mg daily, while ophthalmopathy patients were given high-dose intravenous methylprednisolone. The 75 to 100 discovery patients were randomly split 7:3 into training and test sets. Paper-wide results and their limitations: Among expanded thyroid clonotypes with frequency above 0.001, most also showed up in blood, which suggests that blood repertoires may reflect the thyroid immune response. Sample size was not statistically predetermined, and group allocation was not concealed from the investigators. The 13-signature model separated ophthalmopathy from stable hyperthyroidism with around 90% sensitivity and roughly 84% specificity in cross-validation, and 80%/75% in the test set. In validation, the model predicted ophthalmopathy progression with roughly 68% sensitivity and roughly 72% specificity; more than ten predicted patients were CT-confirmed with GO in a median of approximately 6.5 months.

The junction shows trimming of 6 bases on V and 5 bases on J, and the gene matches do not reach 8 bases of it. Measured from the cysteine to the phenylalanine, the CDR3 is 14 residues long. The read is trimmed to its CDR3 DNA, 42 bases read in frame from base 1. CDR1 and CDR2 are read off the germline V gene (reference sequence) as GTSNPN and SVGIG. Patients with ophthalmopathy had moderately to severely active disease, with a Clinical Activity Score of 3 or more, a NOSPECS grade of 4 or more, and a disease duration of less than 3 months. Anyone with other autoimmune diseases, uncontrolled infections, pregnancy or lactation was excluded from the study. Diagnosis was based on clinical symptoms, serum thyroxine, TRAb, thyroid ultrasound and orbital computed tomography. PBMCs were isolated from about 10 ml of fresh peripheral blood by Ficoll-Paque density gradient centrifugation. Total RNA was extracted using Trizol reagent, and RNA quality was checked on an Agilent 2100 Bioanalyzer.

The table lists this clonotype with many counts. This receptor's antigen is unknown. No much larger clone exists at a distance of one base, and base qualities are not known. For repertoire sequencing, TCR beta CDR3 regions were amplified from RNA transcripts. The first round of RT-PCR was done with HTBI primers and the Qiagen OneStep RT-PCR kit, and was followed by a second round of multiplex PCR, then size selection and purification. Sequencing of the libraries was carried out on an Illumina HiSeq2000 in paired-end mode with 100 bp reads. On the authors' methods: SOAPnuke was used for read processing, and reads with adapters, uncalled bases, a mean Phred below 15, or no exact constant-primer or identifier match were discarded. High-quality paired reads were merged with COPE v1.2.5. Clonotypes were defined as unique nucleotide sequences and were aligned to IMGT TRB V, D and J references using MiTCR v1.1. The analysis was limited to V-J combinations with a frequency above 0.0001, which together covered 99.2% of repertoires. A TCR clonal expansion and chaos score per V-J combination was defined as the ratio of F50 clonal expansion to chaos observed in the TCRdist matrix. Welch's t-statistics and random forest were used to narrow the features down to 10 to 15 V-J combinations, which were then fed into a naive Bayes classifier. The similarity between thyroid and blood repertoires was quantified using the Morisita-Horn index. Clones were called with MiXCR by TCRdb after fastp trimmed the public reads at Q25, and only in-frame beta chains were retained. A single entry per CDR3 protein holds the most common genes and DNA from its merged rows. The V and J calls shown here were made by TCRdb, not taken from the authors' results. The sample table contains a few hundred thousand distinct CDR3 sequences; only one count was recorded for 20% to 25% of them. The ten largest clonotypes hold 43% of the sample.

The receptor chain draws on TRBV30 and TRBJ2-2; the central 8 bases match TRBD2. The sample comprised peripheral blood. The sequence came from a woman in her forties or fifties with Graves' ophthalmopathy. Donor details come from another sample of the same person, matched by shared clones. In nucleotide form, the sequence is TGTGCCTGCACCAGGACTAGCAGGACCGGGGAGCTGTTTTTT. Protein translation: CACTRTSRTGELFF.